The 14 T cell receptor beta chains reported below all come from one sample, sequenced in a study of cytomegalovirus exposure and HLA in healthy donors. In the PCR, 60 Vbeta and 13 Jbeta primers were used. Profiling relied on immunoSEQ multiplex PCR, and the TCRdb table lists in-frame clones only, not all of them. The top ten hold around 2.5% of the sample, which has about 190,000 clones, more than 80% seen once. Sequences were obtained from PBMCs. The receptors come from a woman aged 50 to 65 in good health and CMV-seropositive.

This clone was detected once. A junction end diverges from the germline sequence, so it may reflect a read error. Different DNA sequences within this sample yield the same CDR3. The chain joins TRBV7-9 to TRBJ2-3; D is uncertain. CDR1 is SEHNR, CDR2 FQNEAQ, per germline (reference sequence). The CDR3 loop spans 12 amino acids. This CDR3 is CSSSLVLDTQYF. DNA for the CDR3: TGTTCCAGCAGCTTAGTACTAGATACGCAGTATTTT.

This rearrangement joins TRBV10-2 to TRBJ2-4, with no clear D. V was pared by 3 bases and J by 1 base, with 4 bases between. This CDR3 comprises 13 residues. Germline V gives CDR1 WSHSY, CDR2 SAAADI. This chain's CDR3 is CASSDRAKNIQYF. DNA of the CDR3: TGCGCCAGCAGTGACAGGGCCAAAAACATTCAGTACTTC.

This clone was observed a single time. The chain links TRBV15 to TRBJ2-1; a weak D match, TRBD2 (6 bases). CDR3 size: 15 residues. V was cut by 1 base and J by 6 bases, with 13 bases left in between. Germline CDR1 is LNHNV and CDR2 is YYDKDF (reference sequence). The DNA of the CDR3 is TGTGCCACCAGCAGAGTTGGGGGGAACGGCAATGAGCAGTTCTTC. Translation: CATSRVGGNGNEQFF. Variable domain in full (rest from reference TRBV15 and TRBJ2-1): DAMVIQNPRYQVTQFGKPVTLSCSQTLNHNVMYWYQQKSSQAPKLLFHYYDKDFNNEADTPDNFQSRRPNTSFCFLDIRSPGLGDTAMYLCATSRVGGNGNEQFFGPGTRLTVL.

The CDR3 DNA reads as TGCGCCAGCAGCCAAGCTAGCGGGGGGGCCTACAATGAGCAGTTCTTC. Its protein is CASSQASGGAYNEQFF. This chain connects TRBV4-3 to TRBJ2-1; 12 nucleotides align to TRBD2. The CDR3 has 16 residues. CDR1 LGHNA and CDR2 YSLEER come from the germline V gene. V dropped 1 base and J dropped 2; count of bases not matched to a gene: 0.

This sequence joins TRBV11-1 and TRBJ2-7; 7 bases align to TRBD1. The CDR3 totals 15 residues. CDR1 SGHAT and CDR2 FQDESV come from the germline V gene (reference sequence). The V gene end was trimmed by 5 bases and the J gene end by 2 bases; junction bases not matched to a gene: 9. CDR3 amino acids: CASSRPGQETYEQYF. The CDR3 DNA is TGTGCCAGCAGCCGGCCCGGACAGGAGACCTACGAGCAGTACTTC.

The V gene is TRBV7-9, the J gene TRBJ1-2, with 10 bases fitting TRBD1. The CDR3 runs 15 residues. V lost 5 bases, J lost 2 bases, and 5 bases stayed unmatched. Germline CDR1 reads SEHNR; CDR2 reads FQNEAQ (reference sequence). The CDR3 spells CASSPGTGVNYGYTF. CDR3 nucleotide sequence: TGTGCCAGCAGCCCAGGGACAGGGGTGAACTATGGCTACACCTTC. The full variable domain, completed using reference TRBV7-9 and TRBJ1-2, is DTGVSQNPRHKITKRGQNVTFRCDPISEHNRLYWYRQTLGQGPEFLTYFQNEAQLEKSRLLSDRFSAERPKGSFSTLEIQRTEQGDSAMYLCASSPGTGVNYGYTFGSGTRLTVV.

The chain couples TRBV5-1 to TRBJ1-6; D is possibly TRBD1 (6 bases). Trimming took off 1 base at V and 5 bases at J, with 10 bases between the two ends. The germline V gene encodes CDR1 SGHRS and CDR2 YFSETQ. This CDR3 comprises 15 residues. This chain's CDR3 is CASSLRGQNNSPLHF. The DNA for the CDR3 is TGCGCCAGCAGCTTGAGAGGACAGAATAATTCACCCCTCCACTTT.

This sequence joins TRBV11-2 and TRBJ2-3, with 9 positions matching TRBD2. Trimming at V came to 5 bases and at J to 0 bases, leaving 6 bases not matched to a gene. Germline values: CDR1 SGHAT, CDR2 FQNNGV. The CDR3 is made up of 16 amino acids. This chain's CDR3 is CASSPSGTVSTDTQYF. The DNA of the CDR3 is TGTGCCAGCAGCCCTAGCGGGACAGTAAGCACAGATACGCAGTATTTT. Variable domain in full (rest from reference TRBV11-2 and TRBJ2-3): EAGVAQSPRYKIIEKRQSVAFWCNPISGHATLYWYQQILGQGPKLLIQFQNNGVVDDSQLPKDRFSAERLKGVDSTLKIQPAKLEDSAVYLCASSPSGTVSTDTQYFGPGTRLTVL.

The chain's CDR3 is CASSLAGSSVSDTQYF. The CDR3 bases are TGTGCCAGCAGCTTGGCTGGTAGCTCGGTATCAGATACGCAGTATTTT. This chain connects TRBV5-6 to TRBJ2-3; D unresolved. With 0 bases removed from V and 4 bases from J, the gap between germline ends came to 15 bases. CDR1 and CDR2 from the germline V gene are SGHDT and YYEEEE. The CDR3 length is 16 residues.

The chain is built from TRBV5-1 and TRBJ2-5, with D possibly TRBD1 on 7 matching bases. From germline, CDR1 is SGHRS and CDR2 YFSETQ. The CDR3 is 15 residues long. Deletions cut 1 base from V and 4 bases from J, with 14 bases between. The CDR3 loop is CASSLNGGGGETQYF. The CDR3 nucleotides read TGCGCCAGCAGCTTGAATGGAGGGGGCGGAGAGACCCAGTACTTC.

This clone was observed a single time. The chain carries TRBV7-9 and TRBJ1-3; the D gene is possibly TRBD1 (6 bases). Germline assignment: CDR1 SEHNR and CDR2 FQNEAQ (reference sequence). This CDR3 is 14 amino acids long. Between the trimmed V and J ends, which lost 3 bases and 4 bases, there was a span of 10 bases. The CDR3 coding sequence is TGTGCCAGCAGCTTGGGGGGGCTAGGAAACACCATATATTTT. This encodes CASSLGGLGNTIYF. Full variable domain (rest looked up from reference TRBV7-9 and TRBJ1-3): DTGVSQNPRHKITKRGQNVTFRCDPISEHNRLYWYRQTLGQGPEFLTYFQNEAQLEKSRLLSDRFSAERPKGSFSTLEIQRTEQGDSAMYLCASSLGGLGNTIYFGEGSWLTVV.

Of note for this clone: Distinct nucleotide sequences in the sample also encode this CDR3. This chain links TRBV9 with TRBJ2-6; perhaps TRBD2 as D (5 bases). Germline CDR1 and CDR2: SGDLS and YYNGEE. V was pared by 4 bases and J by 0 bases, with 8 bases between. The CDR3 has 15 residues. The CDR3 protein is CASSLRDSGANVLTF. In DNA form, the CDR3 reads TGTGCCAGCAGCCTACGGGACTCTGGGGCCAACGTCCTGACTTTC.

The chain uses TRBV2 and TRBJ2-1, with 15 bases aligning to TRBD2. This CDR3 comprises 17 residues. The V gene's germline CDR1 is SNHLY and CDR2 FYNNEI. V lost 5 bases, J lost 2 bases, and 4 bases stayed unmatched. For the CDR3, the DNA is TGTGCCAGCAGTTCCGGGACTAGCGGGGGGACCTACAATGAGCAGTTCTTC. Translating gives CASSSGTSGGTYNEQFF.

The J gene is TRBJ2-1, the V gene TRBV7-2, with D maybe TRBD2 (5 bases). The germline V and J ends were trimmed by 2 bases and 9 bases, with 11 bases remaining between them. The V gene's germline CDR1 is SGHTA and CDR2 FQGNSA. This CDR3 comprises 13 residues. The CDR3 protein is CASSLKVAGEQFF. CDR3 sequence (DNA): TGTGCCAGCAGCTTAAAGGTGGCGGGTGAGCAGTTCTTC. The entire variable domain, with the rest obtained from reference TRBV7-2 and TRBJ2-1, is as follows: GAGVSQSPSNKVTEKGKDVELRCDPISGHTALYWYRQSLGQGLEFLIYFQGNSAPDKSGLPSDRFSAERTGGSVSTLTIQRTQQEDSAVYLCASSLKVAGEQFFGPGTRLTVL.